This TCR beta chain was identified during a study of CD8+CD57+ T cells in acquired aplastic anemia. Study results and caveats: CD8+ Simpson's diversity did not differ significantly between patients and controls.

This clonotype was counted between two and nine times. Its cognate antigen is unknown. The CDR3 runs to 18 residues. V lost 8 bases, J lost 2 bases, and 27 bases lay in between. The germline CDR1 and CDR2 sequences are SEHNR and FQNEAQ (reference sequence). Genomic DNA provided the template from which TCR beta VDJ and CDR3 profiles were obtained. TCRdb used MiXCR to reprocess the reads, holding one entry per CDR3 protein. The sample yields 200,000 to 250,000 distinct CDR3 sequences, roughly 35% seen once. The specimen sequenced was sorted CD4+, CD8+, or CD8+CD57+ T cells (not recorded which) from PBMCs. The TCR originated in a human donor in good health, serving as a control. This rearrangement joins TRBV7-9 to TRBJ1-1; possibly TRBD1 for D (6 bases). In DNA, the CDR3 is TGTGCCAGCGTTTTGAGGGGCAGGGGCCCTGGTTCTAACACTGAAGCTTTCTTT. It yields the protein CASVLRGRGPGSNTEAFF. The variable domain in full, completed from reference TRBV7-9 and TRBJ1-1, reads DTGVSQNPRHKITKRGQNVTFRCDPISEHNRLYWYRQTLGQGPEFLTYFQNEAQLEKSRLLSDRFSAERPKGSFSTLEIQRTEQGDSAMYLCASVLRGRGPGSNTEAFFGQGTRLTVV.